This T cell receptor (beta chain) was identified in a study of shared clonotypes between healthy human individuals. This clone was detected only once. Its specificity is not known. CD45RO-negative CD8 cells positively selected for CCR7 made up the naive population, which excluded terminally differentiated effector memory CD45RA+ cells. Sequencing used immunoSEQ multiplex PCR; TCRdb keeps in-frame clones, though not all of them. The profile shows roughly 2 million clones, about 95% of them singletons. From germline, CDR1 is GTSNPN and CDR2 SVGIG (reference sequence). The ends lost 2 bases at V and 4 bases at J; junction bases unmatched: 10. This CDR3 contains 15 residues. General study points: With a few donors compared, 4.5% to 6.5% of naive CD4 clonotypes were shared.

The V gene is TRBV30, the J gene TRBJ1-1, with 7 bases fitting TRBD1. This TCR was sampled from a man between 18 and 35 years old in good health. Material: naive CD8+ T cells sorted from blood. The CDR3 nucleotides are TGTGCCTGGAGTCCGGAGGAGGGGGCGAGCACTGAAGCTTTCTTT. Translation: CAWSPEEGASTEAFF.